Below, 30 T cell receptor beta chains from the same sample are listed, as sequenced in a study of CD8 T cells in Susac syndrome. With random hexamers, roughly 0.45 to 1 ug RNA was reverse transcribed. MiXCR was run by TCRdb on the immunoSEQ multiplex PCR reads, yielding one entry per CDR3 protein. This sample has under 200,000 distinct CDR3 sequences, with 95% found just once. Sequences were obtained from CD8+ T cells from PBMCs. All receptors come from a human donor with Susac syndrome.

This chain connects TRBV30 to TRBJ1-6; no reliable D call. The germline V and J ends were trimmed by 6 bases and 6 bases, with 3 bases remaining between them. The CDR3 covers 10 residues. Germline values: CDR1 GTSNPN, CDR2 SVGIG (reference sequence). CDR3 amino acids: CACCNSPLHF. DNA for the CDR3: TGTGCCTGTTGTAATTCACCCCTCCACTTT. Drawing the rest from reference TRBV30 and TRBJ1-6, the complete variable domain is SQTIHQWPATLVQPVGSPLSLECTVEGTSNPNLYWYRQAAGRGLQLLFYSVGIGQISSEVPQNLSASRPQDRQFILSSKKLLLSDSGFYLCACCNSPLHFGNGTRLTVT.

The chain couples TRBV20-1 to TRBJ2-2; 12 nucleotides line up with TRBD2. Losses at the gene ends were 1 base for V and 5 bases for J; bases not matched to a gene: 2. CDR1 is DFQATT and CDR2 is SNEGSKA in the germline V gene (reference sequence). CDR3 length: 15 amino acids. CDR3 sequence reads: CSARGGTSGTGELFF. CDR3 in DNA: TGCAGTGCTAGAGGTGGGACTAGCGGGACCGGGGAGCTGTTTTTT.

The V call is TRBV11-2, the J call TRBJ2-7; weak D call: TRBD1 (6 bases). The V gene's germline CDR1 is SGHAT and CDR2 FQNNGV. This CDR3 is 15 amino acids long. With 5 bases removed from V and 3 bases from J, the gap between germline ends came to 17 bases. This CDR3 is CASSEQGSLGYEQYF. The CDR3, as DNA: TGTGCCAGCAGCGAACAGGGATCATTAGGCTACGAGCAGTACTTC. Complete variable domain (other parts from reference TRBV11-2 and TRBJ2-7): EAGVAQSPRYKIIEKRQSVAFWCNPISGHATLYWYQQILGQGPKLLIQFQNNGVVDDSQLPKDRFSAERLKGVDSTLKIQPAKLEDSAVYLCASSEQGSLGYEQYFGPGTRLTVT.

The chain joins TRBV6-5 to TRBJ1-2, with D perhaps matching TRBD1 (6 bases). There are 13 residues in the CDR3. From germline, CDR1 is MNHEY and CDR2 SVGAGI. V dropped 9 bases and J dropped 3 bases, with 14 bases sitting between them. CDR3 residues: CASGQPSYYGYTF. The CDR3 nucleotides are TGTGCCAGTGGACAGCCAAGTTACTATGGCTACACCTTC.

The CDR3 region has the DNA TGCGCCAGCAGTCCCTTTACTAGCGAATCCTACGAGCAGTACTTC. Residues: CASSPFTSESYEQYF. The chain recombines TRBV5-1 with TRBJ2-7; 7 bases map to TRBD2. V lost 5 bases and J lost 1; bases outside the gene matches: 9. This CDR3 has 15 residues. Germline CDR1 SGHRS, CDR2 YFSETQ.

The chain has TRBV5-1 and TRBJ2-1; the D gene is possibly TRBD2 (5 bases). CDR3 length: 16 residues. Germline V lookup: CDR1 SGHRS, CDR2 YFSETQ. The V end was cut by 0 bases, the J end by 3 bases, with 13 bases between. Written as DNA, the CDR3 is TGCGCCAGCAGCTTGGCGGCTAGCTCCTTCTACAATGAGCAGTTCTTC. It specifies CASSLAASSFYNEQFF.

This clonotype appeared a few times. The chain combines TRBV11-2 with TRBJ2-5; D is ambiguous. Between the trimmed V and J ends, which lost 4 bases and 5 bases, there was a span of 8 bases. The CDR3 has 12 amino acids. Looked up from germline, CDR1 is SGHAT and CDR2 is FQNNGV. CDR3 nucleotides: TGTGCCAGCAGCTCGAGTTCGGAGACCCAGTACTTC. This codes for CASSSSSETQYF.

In the case of this clonotype: The junction shows a germline mismatch at one end, possibly a read error. V is TRBV12-3 or TRBV12-4 and J is TRBJ1-1; possible D gene TRBD1, 5 bases. There are 13 residues in the CDR3. Here the CDR3 DNA reads TGTGCCACCAGTTACGCAGGGACCACTGAAGCTTTCTTT. It codes for CATSYAGTTEAFF.

The chain joins TRBV29-1 to TRBJ2-6; the D is unclear. The CDR3 covers 13 residues. Germline CDR1 and CDR2: SQVTM and ANQGSEA. V was trimmed by 5 bases and J by 2 bases, leaving 7 bases between them. In DNA form, the CDR3 reads TGCAGCGTTATAGGAACTGGGGCCAACGTCCTGACTTTC. This translates into CSVIGTGANVLTF.

The genes are TRBV24-1 and TRBJ1-6; 12 bases agree with TRBD1. J gave up 2 bases and V 6 bases, and 10 bases lay outside the gene matches. This CDR3 region has 19 residues. The V gene's germline CDR1 is KGHDR and CDR2 SFDVKD. CDR3 sequence: CATSIWDRGRIPYNSPLHF. CDR3 bases: TGTGCCACCAGTATTTGGGACAGGGGGCGCATCCCCTATAATTCACCCCTCCACTTT.

This sequence joins TRBV20-1 and TRBJ2-7, with 7 bases lining up with TRBD1. The CDR3 length is 12 residues. The germline V gene has CDR1 DFQATT and CDR2 SNEGSKA (reference sequence). The V segment lost 5 bases and the J segment 3 bases; nucleotides outside the gene matches: 4. The CDR3 is CSARQGGYEQYF. The CDR3, as DNA: TGCAGTGCTCGACAGGGCGGCTACGAGCAGTACTTC.

J is TRBJ2-7 and V is TRBV11-2, with a possible D match to TRBD2 (5 bases). There are 14 residues in the CDR3. The V gene lost 3 bases and the J gene lost 3 bases, with 12 bases spanning the gap. CDR1 and CDR2 from the germline V gene are SGHAT and FQNNGV. CDR3: CASSFAGVVYEQYF. The DNA for the CDR3 is TGTGCCAGCAGCTTCGCGGGTGTCGTCTACGAGCAGTACTTC. Looking up the rest from reference TRBV11-2 and TRBJ2-7 gives the full variable domain: EAGVAQSPRYKIIEKRQSVAFWCNPISGHATLYWYQQILGQGPKLLIQFQNNGVVDDSQLPKDRFSAERLKGVDSTLKIQPAKLEDSAVYLCASSFAGVVYEQYFGPGTRLTVT.

The chain combines TRBV5-6 with TRBJ2-1; 9 bases map to TRBD2. CDR1 and CDR2 (germline): SGHDT, YYEEEE. The V segment lost 4 bases and the J segment 0 bases; nucleotides outside the gene matches: 11. The CDR3 is 18 residues long. Here the CDR3 reads CASSLPGTSLSSYNEQFF. The CDR3 DNA sequence: TGTGCCAGCAGCCTACCCGGGACTAGCTTAAGCTCCTACAATGAGCAGTTCTTC.

This chain links TRBV20-1 with TRBJ2-1; 12 positions agree with TRBD2. Germline V gene sequence: CDR1 DFQATT, CDR2 SNEGSKA (reference sequence). This CDR3 has 17 amino acids. The V and J ends lost 0 bases and 4 bases, in that order; junction bases with no gene match: 7. The DNA for the CDR3 is TGCAGTGCTAGAGATAGGACTAGCGGGATAAGGTACAATGAGCAGTTCTTC. Its translation: CSARDRTSGIRYNEQFF.

The chain joins TRBV3-1 to TRBJ2-7; D remains unclear. CDR3 size: 14 residues. Between the trimmed V and J ends, which lost 3 bases and 3 bases, there was a span of 12 bases. Germline CDR1 reads LGHDT; CDR2 reads YNNKEL (reference sequence). This chain's CDR3 is CASSQGFTDYEQYF. The CDR3, as DNA: TGTGCCAGCAGCCAGGGCTTCACCGACTACGAGCAGTACTTC.

The V call is TRBV20-1, the J call TRBJ2-3; perhaps TRBD2 as D (6 bases). There are 17 residues in the CDR3. Trimming took off 0 bases at V and 0 bases at J, with 16 bases between the two ends. Per germline, CDR1 DFQATT and CDR2 SNEGSKA (reference sequence). The CDR3 DNA follows: TGCAGTGCTAGAGAGATCAGGGCGGGGACTAGCACAGATACGCAGTATTTT. The encoded protein is CSAREIRAGTSTDTQYF.

This sequence joins TRBV2 and TRBJ1-1; D gene ambiguous. V lost 8 bases, J lost 0 bases, and 13 bases lay in between. Germline CDR1 SNHLY, CDR2 FYNNEI. CDR3 length: 14 amino acids. CDR3 coding DNA: TGTGCCAGCGGACTTCTTGCGGTGAACACTGAAGCTTTCTTT. This sequence encodes CASGLLAVNTEAFF.

This chain links TRBV18 with TRBJ2-1; 9 bases agree with TRBD2. CDR1 and CDR2 from the germline V gene are KGHSH and LQKENI. The CDR3 consists of 16 residues. The J segment lost 5 bases and the V segment lost 3 bases, leaving 8 bases of the junction unmatched. The CDR3 DNA sequence: TGTGCCAGCTCACCTGGCGGGAGGGCCAAAAACAATGAGCAGTTCTTC. It yields the protein CASSPGGRAKNNEQFF.

The J gene is TRBJ2-7, the V gene TRBV9; possibly TRBD2 for D (6 bases). The CDR3 runs 14 residues. Per the germline V gene, CDR1 is SGDLS and CDR2 is YYNGEE. The ends were cut back, 4 bases at V and 4 bases at J, with 15 bases in the middle. As DNA, the CDR3 is TGTGCCAGCAGCCCCACGGGGGTCTCGTACGAGCAGTACTTC. It encodes CASSPTGVSYEQYF.

This clonotype has just one count. This chain uses TRBV3-1 with TRBJ2-3; 8 bases match TRBD2. CDR1 is LGHDT, CDR2 YNNKEL, per germline (reference sequence). CDR3 length equals 15 residues. The V gene end was trimmed by 2 bases and the J gene end by 5 bases; junction bases not matched to a gene: 6. This CDR3 reads CASSQRVSGVDTQYF. CDR3 in DNA: TGTGCCAGCAGCCAACGGGTTAGCGGGGTAGATACGCAGTATTTT.

The chain links TRBV27 to TRBJ2-2, with TRBD2 identical over 8 bases. CDR1 and CDR2 (germline): MNHEY, SMNVEV (reference sequence). The CDR3 is made up of 14 amino acids. V lost 4 bases and J lost 6; bases outside the gene matches: 4. The CDR3 DNA follows: TGTGCCAGCAGTTGGGGACTAGGCGCCGGGGAGCTGTTTTTT. This translates into CASSWGLGAGELFF.

The chain joins TRBV5-1 to TRBJ2-7, with 11 bases matching TRBD2. V trimming: 0 bases; J trimming: 2 bases; junction bases outside the gene matches: 4. The CDR3 is made up of 16 amino acids. The V gene's germline CDR1 is SGHRS and CDR2 YFSETQ. The chain's CDR3 is CASSLDTSGGTYEQYF. CDR3 coding DNA: TGCGCCAGCAGCTTGGACACTAGCGGGGGAACCTACGAGCAGTACTTC.

This clonotype was counted once. The rearrangement joins TRBV12-5 to TRBJ2-1, with a possible D match to TRBD1 (6 bases). Trimming pared 4 bases from V and 3 bases from J, leaving 10 bases between. This CDR3 is 14 amino acids long. The germline CDR1 and CDR2 sequences are LGHNT and FRNRAP. Here the CDR3 DNA reads TGTGCTAGTGGTTCCCGGACAGACTACAATGAGCAGTTCTTC. It encodes CASGSRTDYNEQFF.

The chain joins TRBV6-5 to TRBJ1-2; TRBD1 agrees at 7 bases. After removal of 3 bases from V and 3 bases from J, the junction contained 4 bases not matched to a gene. This CDR3 comprises 14 residues. CDR1 MNHEY and CDR2 SVGAGI come from the germline V gene. CDR3 sequence (DNA): TGTGCCAGCAGTTATACCGGGACAGACTATGGCTACACCTTC. This encodes CASSYTGTDYGYTF.

The V gene is TRBV9, the J gene TRBJ1-1; D is possibly TRBD1 (6 bases). The germline V and J ends were trimmed by 0 bases and 5 bases, with 11 bases remaining between them. This CDR3 is 14 amino acids long. Looked up from germline, CDR1 is SGDLS and CDR2 is YYNGEE. CDR3 nucleotides: TGTGCCAGCAGCGTAGACAGGGAAATGACTGAAGCTTTCTTT. Translation: CASSVDREMTEAFF.

The rearrangement uses TRBV5-4 and TRBJ2-7; D is uncertain. The germline V and J ends were trimmed by 4 bases and 5 bases, with 10 bases remaining between them. This CDR3 has 12 amino acids. From germline, CDR1 is SGHNT and CDR2 YYREEE (reference sequence). CDR3 bases: TGTGCCAGCAGCGATGTTGCCGACGAGCAGTACTTC. It yields the protein CASSDVADEQYF. Drawing the rest from reference TRBV5-4 and TRBJ2-7, the complete variable domain is ETGVTQSPTHLIKTRGQQVTLRCSSQSGHNTVSWYQQALGQGPQFIFQYYREEENGRGNFPPRFSGLQFPNYSSELNVNALELDDSALYLCASSDVADEQYFGPGTRLTVT.

The rearrangement uses TRBV7-3 and TRBJ1-1; D not resolved. Trimming removed 1 base at V and 3 bases at J, with 12 bases between. The CDR3 extends over 15 amino acids. The V gene's germline CDR1 is SGHTA and CDR2 FQGTGA. CDR3 DNA sequence: TGTGCCAGCAGCTTAAATCAAGGTGCCTACACTGAAGCTTTCTTT. This translates into CASSLNQGAYTEAFF.

J is TRBJ2-7 and V is TRBV4-1, with D possibly being TRBD1 or TRBD2 (5 bases each). The CDR3 contains 14 residues. CDR1 and CDR2 from the germline V gene are MGHRA and YSYEKL. V was cut by 4 bases and J by 0 bases, with 10 bases left in between. DNA for the CDR3: TGCGCCAGCAGCCCCCGGGACGTCTCCTACGAGCAGTACTTC. Amino acids: CASSPRDVSYEQYF.

The CDR3 loop reads CASSESVRKDYGYTF. CDR3 DNA: TGTGCCAGCAGTGAATCGGTCAGGAAGGACTATGGCTACACCTTC. This rearrangement joins TRBV25-1 to TRBJ1-2; D gene uncertain. With 1 base removed from V and 3 bases from J, the gap between germline ends came to 12 bases. There are 15 residues in the CDR3. Germline CDR1 reads MGHDK; CDR2 reads SYGVNS.

The chain has TRBV2 and TRBJ2-7; D call uncertain. The CDR3 loop spans 11 amino acids. Germline values: CDR1 SNHLY, CDR2 FYNNEI. V lost 5 bases to trimming and J lost 6 bases, with 8 bases between them. The CDR3 reads CASSPLSEQYF. Here the CDR3 DNA reads TGTGCCAGCAGTCCCCTCTCCGAGCAGTACTTC.